Many counts were recorded for the clone carrying this T cell receptor beta chain. What it binds is not known. It was template switching that added a universal primer site, and there were unique molecular identifiers on the cDNA. MiXCR, run by TCRdb on the 5' RACE reads, gives a single entry per CDR3 protein. The sample holds more than 400,000 distinct CDR3 sequences, around 15% seen once. These data come from a study of identical twins. Study-wide results and limits: Cord blood's abundant beta clonotypes had fewer insertions, unlike memory repertoires.

This sample also appeared in a second study, on yellow fever vaccine responses in identical twins.

The TCR comes from a woman between 18 and 29 years old in good health. The sequencing sample was made of CD4+ T cells sorted from blood.

This CDR3 reads CSVHATYNEQFF. The CDR3 DNA reads as TGCAGCGTCCACGCCACCTACAATGAGCAGTTCTTC. This chain links TRBV29-1 with TRBJ2-1; D is unclear. V was shortened by 6 bases and J by 2 bases, with 8 bases between the two germline ends. There are 12 residues in the CDR3. Germline V gene data show CDR1 as SQVTM and CDR2 as ANQGSEA.